This T cell receptor beta chain was recorded in a study of regulatory T cells in long-lasting Graves disease. Time point denoted: newly diagnosed GD, antithyroid drugs for less than 3 months. Construction of the TCR library relied on RNA isolated from PBMCs. This clonotype was seen a handful of times. Both iRepertoire HTBI primers and Arm-PCR of CDR3 regions were used to build the TCR beta libraries. TCRdb passed the multiplex PCR reads through MiXCR, listing each CDR3 protein once. This table holds a few hundred thousand distinct CDR3 sequences, 20% to 25% found once. From germline, CDR1 is WNHNN and CDR2 SYGVQD (reference sequence). This CDR3 is 14 amino acids long. The ends were cut back, 0 bases at V and 3 bases at J, with 8 bases in the middle.

This specimen consisted of peripheral blood mononuclear cells (PBMCs), obtained at new diagnosis, from a patient treated with antithyroid drugs. The chain employs TRBV10-1 and TRBJ1-1; the D gene is possibly TRBD1 (5 bases). This TCR was recovered from a female donor with Graves disease. Here the CDR3 DNA reads TGCGCCAGCAGTGAGTCCGGGGGTGACACTGAAGCTTTCTTT. This sequence encodes CASSESGGDTEAFF.